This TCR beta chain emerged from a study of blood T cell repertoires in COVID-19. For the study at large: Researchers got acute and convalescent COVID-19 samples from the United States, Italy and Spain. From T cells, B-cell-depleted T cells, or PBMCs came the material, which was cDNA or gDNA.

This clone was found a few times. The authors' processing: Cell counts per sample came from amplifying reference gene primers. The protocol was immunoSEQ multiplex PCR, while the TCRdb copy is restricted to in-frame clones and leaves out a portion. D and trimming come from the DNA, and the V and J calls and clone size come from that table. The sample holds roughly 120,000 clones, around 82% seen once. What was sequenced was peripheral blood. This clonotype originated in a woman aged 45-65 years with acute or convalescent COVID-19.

The CDR3: CASSVKFRQAITGELFF. In nucleotides, the CDR3 is TGTGCCAGCAGTGTGAAATTCCGACAGGCAATTACCGGGGAGCTGTTTTTT. This chain links TRBV6-1 with TRBJ2-2, with D maybe TRBD1 (6 bases). Trimming shortened V by 4 bases and J by 5 bases, and 20 bases separated the two germline ends. CDR1 and CDR2 from the germline V gene are MNHNS and SASEGT. This CDR3 is 17 amino acids long.